The 17 T cell receptor beta chains below were found in one sample sequenced in a study of metastatic and nonmetastatic thyroid tumors. TCRdb reanalyzed the PCR reads via MiXCR. Among some 5,700 clones listed, about 25% were seen once. Thyroid surgery was preceded by no treatment in any patient. Sequencing was done on a sample of adjacent normal tissue. Source of these receptors: a male donor with papillary thyroid cancer or a benign thyroid nodule (not recorded which). Some clones in this sample may be carry-over from other donors' samples.

This clone qualifies as medium-sized. Germline and junction disagree at one end, which may indicate a read error. This sequence joins TRBV12-3 or TRBV12-4 and TRBJ2-3; TRBD2 matches at 9 bases. This CDR3 is built from 16 residues. CDR3 protein: CPTRREGQVDTDTQYF. CDR3 in DNA: TGCCCAACTAGGCGGGAGGGCCAAGTCGACACAGATACGCAGTATTTT.

This clone was seen ten or more times. The rearrangement joins TRBV6-1 to TRBJ2-6, with D perhaps TRBD1 (6 bases). Trimming took off 2 bases at V and 4 bases at J, with 18 bases between the two ends. Germline CDR1 and CDR2: MNHNS and SASEGT. The CDR3 sequence is 18 residues long. DNA of the CDR3: TGTGCCAGCAGTGAACTCCGGACAGTTTTATCCGGGGCCAACGTCCTGACTTTC. As protein: CASSELRTVLSGANVLTF.

This clone was observed a few times. A single base separates this from a much larger clone, so it may be a read error. The chain recombines TRBV6-1 with TRBJ2-7; 7 bases map to TRBD2. CDR1 is MNHNS, CDR2 SASEGT, per germline. This CDR3 is 15 amino acids long. The CDR3 coding sequence is TGTGCCAGCAATCAAGCCGCAAGACGGGACTACGAGCATTACTTC. It is translated as CASNQAARRDYEHYF.

This chain joins TRBV11-2 and TRBJ2-3; 7 bases are shared with TRBD1. Looked up from germline, CDR1 is SGHAT and CDR2 is FQNNGV. The CDR3 is 15 amino acids. The J segment lost 2 bases and the V segment lost 5 bases, leaving 7 bases of the junction unmatched. CDR3 amino acids: CASSPGQADTDTQYF. DNA of the CDR3: TGTGCCAGCAGCCCCGGACAGGCGGACACAGATACGCAGTATTTT.

This clone was seen only a few times. CDR3 in amino acids: CASSLAEREYEQYF. CDR3 in DNA: TGTGCCAGCAGCTTGGCAGAAAGAGAATACGAGCAGTACTTC. This rearrangement joins TRBV5-6 to TRBJ2-7; D gene unclear. The CDR3 length is 14 residues. V lost 0 bases, J lost 4 bases, and 11 bases lay in between. The germline gives CDR1 SGHDT, CDR2 YYEEEE.

The table lists this clone with a few counts. The chain employs TRBV13 and TRBJ2-7; D unresolved. Per germline, CDR1 PRHDT and CDR2 FYEKMQ (reference sequence). Trimming removed 5 bases from V and 5 bases from J, with 13 bases in between. CDR3 size: 13 residues. CDR3: CASSHRRRDEQYF. The CDR3 DNA follows: TGTGCCAGCAGCCATAGAAGAAGGGACGAGCAGTACTTC.

This clone counts as medium-sized. The V and J genes are TRBV7-2 and TRBJ2-1; 8 nucleotides align to TRBD1. The CDR3 is 13 amino acids. CDR1 and CDR2 from the germline V gene are SGHTA and FQGNSA. The trim removed 9 bases at V and 4 bases at J, leaving 5 bases unmatched. The CDR3 DNA follows: TGTGCCAGTAGGGACAGGCCTTACAATGAGCAGTTCTTC. This translates into CASRDRPYNEQFF.

The chain combines TRBV11-2 with TRBJ1-1, with TRBD1 matching over 8 bases. V lost 6 bases to trimming and J lost 8 bases; unmatched junction nucleotides: 5. CDR1 and CDR2 (germline): SGHAT, FQNNGV. The CDR3 loop spans 12 amino acids. The CDR3 protein is CASRLTGGEAFF. In DNA, the CDR3 is TGTGCCAGCAGATTAACAGGGGGAGAAGCTTTCTTT.

This clone was seen just once. The chain combines TRBV9 with TRBJ1-3; unclear D gene. This CDR3 has 14 residues. The germline CDR1 and CDR2 sequences are SGDLS and YYNGEE. The ends were cut back, 0 bases at V and 4 bases at J, with 8 bases in the middle. This chain's CDR3 is CASSVVGGGNTIYF. CDR3 nucleotide sequence: TGTGCCAGCAGCGTAGTTGGCGGAGGAAACACCATATATTTT. Filled out from reference TRBV9 and TRBJ1-3, the complete variable domain reads DSGVTQTPKHLITATGQRVTLRCSPRSGDLSVYWYQQSLDQGLQFLIQYYNGEERAKGNILERFSAQQFPDLHSELNLSSLELGDSALYFCASSVVGGGNTIYFGEGSWLTVV.

This clone was counted between two and nine times. V gene TRBV6-1 combines with J gene TRBJ1-5; no clear D. Trimming cost V 6 bases and J 3 bases, with 9 bases left between them. CDR1 and CDR2 (germline): MNHNS, SASEGT. The CDR3 length is 13 residues. CDR3 nucleotides: TGTGCCAGCAGAAACAGCCCCAATCAGCCCCAGCATTTT. Amino acids: CASRNSPNQPQHF.

This clone is medium-sized within its sample. CDR3 nucleotide sequence: TGCAGTGCCGGGGGGAAAGGCAATCAGCCCCAGCATTTT. Protein product: CSAGGKGNQPQHF. The V call is TRBV20-1, the J call TRBJ1-5, with D possibly TRBD1 on 5 matching bases. This CDR3 spans 13 amino acids. From germline, CDR1 is DFQATT and CDR2 SNEGSKA (reference sequence). V lost 6 bases to trimming and J lost 2 bases, with 11 bases between them.

This clone was observed at least ten times. The chain couples TRBV12-3 or TRBV12-4 to TRBJ2-7; weak D call: TRBD1 (6 bases). This CDR3 contains 15 residues. The ends were cut back, 5 bases at V and 4 bases at J, with 18 bases in the middle. For the CDR3, the DNA is TGTGCCAGCAGTGTCGGACAGACCGGAGTTTACGAGCAGTACTTC. Translated: CASSVGQTGVYEQYF.

In its sample, this clone was seen many times. This rearrangement joins TRBV6-1 to TRBJ1-6; TRBD1 might be the D (5 bases). In germline, CDR1 is MNHNS, CDR2 SASEGT. The CDR3 loop spans 16 amino acids. Between the trimmed V and J ends, which lost 3 bases and 8 bases, there was a span of 17 bases. This CDR3 reads CASSEVARDGYSPLHF. The CDR3 region has the DNA TGTGCCAGCAGTGAGGTAGCCCGGGACGGATATTCACCCCTCCACTTT.

This clone was seen many times. The chain combines TRBV12-3 or TRBV12-4 with TRBJ1-2; TRBD1 might be the D (6 bases). This CDR3 region has 13 residues. The ends were cut back, 6 bases at V and 3 bases at J, with 11 bases in the middle. The CDR3 reads CASSRDIHYGYTF. DNA for the CDR3: TGTGCCAGCAGCCGGGACATTCACTATGGCTACACCTTC.

This clone was seen many times. The rearrangement joins TRBV27 to TRBJ2-5, with a possible D match to TRBD1 (5 bases). V lost 1 base to trimming and J lost 6 bases, with 21 bases between them. Germline CDR1 is MNHEY and CDR2 is SMNVEV (reference sequence). The CDR3 consists of 17 residues. The CDR3 reads CASSLFSPGQGFKTQYF. In DNA, the CDR3 is TGTGCCAGCAGTTTATTCAGCCCCGGCCAGGGTTTTAAGACCCAGTACTTC.

This clone was picked up many times. The chain has TRBV4-2 and TRBJ2-5, with TRBD2 matching 9 bases. This CDR3 has 18 amino acids. Germline values: CDR1 LGHNA, CDR2 YNFKEQ. The V segment lost 0 bases and the J segment 5 bases; nucleotides outside the gene matches: 13. This CDR3 reads CASSQDLSGGRAVETQYF. Here the CDR3 DNA reads TGTGCCAGCAGCCAAGACCTTTCCGGCGGGAGGGCTGTCGAGACCCAGTACTTC.

This clone was counted at least ten times. J is TRBJ1-5 and V is TRBV6-1, with TRBD1 identical over 7 bases. The CDR3 sequence is 14 residues long. Trimming took 6 bases from V and 4 from J; bases not matched to a gene: 6. Germline V gene sequence: CDR1 MNHNS, CDR2 SASEGT. The DNA of the CDR3 is TGTGCCAGCAGATCAGAGACAGGGAATCAGCCCCAGCATTTT. It encodes CASRSETGNQPQHF.